The 22 T cell receptor beta chains presented below share a single source sample, sequenced in a study of T-cell reconstitution after alpha-beta-depleted transplantation in children. Unique molecular identifiers were incorporated when the TCRbeta library was constructed. TCRdb processed the PCR reads anew with MiXCR; each CDR3 protein has one entry. This sample has about 300,000 distinct CDR3 sequences, with around 10% found just once. The specimen comprised PBMCs, sampled before TCRalphabeta/CD19-depleted stem cell transplant. Source of these receptors: a boy under two years old with acute myeloid leukemia, due to receive a stem cell transplant.

In its sample, this clonotype was seen many times. This rearrangement joins TRBV20-1 to TRBJ2-1; TRBD2 matches at 12 bases. CDR1 DFQATT and CDR2 SNEGSKA come from the germline V gene (reference sequence). The CDR3 consists of 14 residues. V was pared by 6 bases and J by 6 bases, with 6 bases of the junction left unmatched. The CDR3 region is CSAPGLAGPNEQFF. The DNA for the CDR3 is TGCAGTGCACCGGGACTAGCGGGCCCCAATGAGCAGTTCTTC.

This clonotype has ten or more counts. This chain connects TRBV5-1 to TRBJ1-5; the D gene is possibly TRBD1 (5 bases). Germline CDR1 reads SGHRS; CDR2 reads YFSETQ. The CDR3 runs 14 residues. Deletions cut 4 bases from V and 8 bases from J, with 16 bases between. The DNA for the CDR3 is TGCGCCAGCAGCCCAGGACGGGGCAGGGAGCCCCAGCATTTT. It is translated as CASSPGRGREPQHF.

This clonotype was recorded at least ten times. The chain recombines TRBV20-1 with TRBJ1-5; 7 bases are a match to TRBD1. The CDR3 totals 17 residues. Germline CDR1 reads DFQATT; CDR2 reads SNEGSKA (reference sequence). The trim removed 1 base at V and 2 bases at J, leaving 11 bases unmatched. The CDR3 region has the DNA TGCAGTGCTAGAGGCCCGACAGGGCGGAGAGGCAATCAGCCCCAGCATTTT. As protein: CSARGPTGRRGNQPQHF.

This clonotype has a count of ten or more. This sequence joins TRBV12-5 and TRBJ1-1; tentative D call: TRBD1 (5 bases). Trimming pared 2 bases from V and 4 bases from J, leaving 8 bases between. Per the germline V gene, CDR1 is LGHNT and CDR2 is FRNRAP. The CDR3 runs 13 residues. The CDR3 DNA reads as TGTGCTAGTGGTTTGCAGGGAAGCACTGAAGCTTTCTTT. Amino acids: CASGLQGSTEAFF.

About this clonotype itself: This may stem from a read error, because a much larger clone lies one nucleotide away. The chain links TRBV5-1 to TRBJ2-4; D is possibly TRBD1 (5 bases). The CDR3 loop spans 13 amino acids. The germline V gene encodes CDR1 SGHRS and CDR2 YFSETQ. Trimming removed 1 base at V and 6 bases at J, with 8 bases between. The CDR3 protein is CASSLTGRNIQYF. Written as DNA, the CDR3 is TGCGCCAGCAGCTTGACAGGCAGAAACATTCAGTACTTC. The entire variable domain, with the rest obtained from reference TRBV5-1 and TRBJ2-4, is as follows: KAGVTQTPRYLIKTRGQQVTLSCSPISGHRSVSWYQQTPGQGLQFLFEYFSETQRNKGNFPGRFSGRQFSNSRSEMNVSTLELGDSALYLCASSLTGRNIQYFGAGTRLSVL.

In this sample, this clonotype turned up many times. This CDR3 is CATRGGSDTQYF. DNA of the CDR3: TGTGCCACGCGGGGGGGCTCGGATACGCAGTATTTT. V and J are TRBV24-1 and TRBJ2-3, with TRBD2 matching 9 bases. Germline V gives CDR1 KGHDR, CDR2 SFDVKD. The CDR3 runs to 12 residues. J lost 6 bases, V lost 10 bases, and 4 bases had no gene match.

This clonotype was detected ten times or more. The chain carries TRBV25-1 and TRBJ2-3; 7 nucleotides align to TRBD1. CDR3 size: 14 residues. Germline lookup yields CDR1 MGHDK and CDR2 SYGVNS. Trimming removed 6 bases from V and 0 bases from J; junction bases left unmatched: 3. DNA of the CDR3: TGTGCCAGCAGAGGACAGGTTAGCACAGATACGCAGTATTTT. As protein: CASRGQVSTDTQYF. The full variable domain, in which reference TRBV25-1 and TRBJ2-3 provide the parts outside the CDR3, is EADIYQTPRYLVIGTGKKITLECSQTMGHDKMYWYQQDPGMELHLIHYSYGVNSTEKGDLSSESTVSRIRTEHFPLTLESARPSHTSQYLCASRGQVSTDTQYFGPGTRLTVL.

The chain joins TRBV19 to TRBJ2-1; weak D call: TRBD1 (5 bases). Looked up from germline, CDR1 is LNHDA and CDR2 is SQIVND (reference sequence). Trimming took off 6 bases at V and 4 bases at J, with 19 bases between the two ends. There are 16 residues in the CDR3. The CDR3 loop is CASSPERQLFYNEQFF. Written as DNA, the CDR3 is TGTGCCAGTAGCCCCGAGAGACAGCTCTTTTACAATGAGCAGTTCTTC.

V usage is TRBV12-2 and J usage is TRBJ2-1. TRBV12-2 is termed a pseudogene. This CDR3 is 17 amino acids long. The CDR3 here is CASRLASFLWGNNEQFF. CDR3 nucleotides: TGTGCAAGTCGCTTAGCGTCATTCTTATGGGGAAACAATGAGCAGTTCTTC.

This clonotype came up many times. This CDR3 is CASRDLGSSYNSPLHF. The CDR3 DNA sequence: TGTGCCAGCAGGGATTTAGGGAGCTCCTATAATTCACCCCTCCACTTT. The J gene is TRBJ1-6, the V gene TRBV19, with a weak D call TRBD1 (5 bases). The CDR3 is 16 residues long. V was clipped by 9 bases and J by 0 bases, with 15 bases between them. CDR1 and CDR2 (germline): LNHDA, SQIVND (reference sequence).

In its sample, this clonotype was seen many times. The chain is built from TRBV5-6 and TRBJ2-7; unclear D gene. The V end lost 4 bases, the J end lost 3 bases, and 14 bases lay between the germline ends. Germline V CDR1 and CDR2: SGHDT, YYEEEE. The CDR3 extends over 14 amino acids. The CDR3 DNA sequence: TGTGCCAGCAGCGCCGGATACATACTCTACGAGCAGTACTTC. Its protein product is CASSAGYILYEQYF.

In its sample, this clonotype was seen many times. The gene calls are TRBV12-3 or TRBV12-4 and TRBJ1-2, with 10 bases aligning to TRBD1. CDR3 length equals 16 residues. The trim removed 4 bases at V and 6 bases at J, leaving 11 bases unmatched. The CDR3 bases are TGTGCCAGCAGTTCAGCACCCCGGGACAGGGGTGATGGCTACACCTTC. Protein: CASSSAPRDRGDGYTF.

In its sample, this clonotype was seen many times. The CDR3 bases are TGCGCCAGTACAGGGGGCACCGGGGAGCTGTTTTTT. Protein product: CASTGGTGELFF. The chain employs TRBV5-1 and TRBJ2-2, with 8 positions matching TRBD1. V was clipped by 8 bases and J by 4 bases; unmatched bases: 1. CDR1 is SGHRS, CDR2 YFSETQ, per germline. The CDR3 has 12 residues.

In nucleotides, the CDR3 is TGCGCCAGCAGCTTTAACGGGACACCAAAGCTTTACAATCAGCCCCAGCATTTT. It encodes CASSFNGTPKLYNQPQHF. This rearrangement joins TRBV5-1 to TRBJ1-5; D may be TRBD1 (6 bases). The CDR3 runs to 18 residues. Trimming removed 2 bases from V and 3 bases from J, with 21 bases in between. Per germline, CDR1 SGHRS and CDR2 YFSETQ.

This clonotype was seen ten or more times. V gene TRBV4-2 combines with J gene TRBJ2-7; 9 nucleotides align to TRBD2. The CDR3 has 16 amino acids. V gave up 2 bases and J gave up 2 bases; unmatched junction bases: 7. Germline V gene lookup returns CDR1 LGHNA and CDR2 YNFKEQ. CDR3 sequence: CASSQPGTSRAYEQYF. The CDR3 coding sequence is TGTGCCAGCAGCCAACCCGGGACTAGCCGAGCCTACGAGCAGTACTTC.

This clonotype was counted ten times or more. The chain uses TRBV5-1 and TRBJ2-5, with TRBD1 matching over 8 bases. The ends lost 4 bases at V and 5 bases at J; junction bases unmatched: 7. This CDR3 is built from 14 residues. Germline-derived CDR1 and CDR2 are SGHRS and YFSETQ. DNA for the CDR3: TGCGCCAGCAGCCTGACAGGGGTTTTGGAGACCCAGTACTTC. This translates into CASSLTGVLETQYF. The full variable domain, rest sourced from reference TRBV5-1 and TRBJ2-5, is KAGVTQTPRYLIKTRGQQVTLSCSPISGHRSVSWYQQTPGQGLQFLFEYFSETQRNKGNFPGRFSGRQFSNSRSEMNVSTLELGDSALYLCASSLTGVLETQYFGPGTRLLVL.

In its sample, this clonotype was seen many times. The V call is TRBV7-3, the J call TRBJ2-1; a possible D gene is TRBD1 (6 bases). The CDR3 runs 13 residues. Trimming left V 2 bases short and J 9 bases short, with 11 bases between. Germline-derived CDR1 and CDR2 are SGHTA and FQGTGA. This CDR3 reads CASSLEQGREQFF. The CDR3 bases are TGTGCCAGCAGCTTAGAGCAGGGGCGTGAGCAGTTCTTC.

Only a few counts were recorded for this clonotype. The chain carries TRBV11-2 and TRBJ2-7; perhaps TRBD2 as D (6 bases). Germline lookup yields CDR1 SGHAT and CDR2 FQNNGV. This CDR3 is 15 amino acids long. Trimming shortened V by 0 bases and J by 7 bases, and 16 bases separated the two germline ends. The DNA for the CDR3 is TGTGCCAGCAGCTTAGACCCAGGAGGGGCCTGGGAGCAGTACTTC. This translates into CASSLDPGGAWEQYF.

This clonotype was observed a handful of times. The rearrangement uses TRBV6-5 and TRBJ2-7; D is perhaps TRBD2 (6 bases). V was trimmed by 8 bases and J by 3 bases, leaving 11 bases between them. This CDR3 is 12 amino acids long. The germline gives CDR1 MNHEY, CDR2 SVGAGI. The CDR3 loop reads CASGTFYYEQYF. DNA for the CDR3: TGTGCCAGCGGGACTTTTTACTACGAGCAGTACTTC.

This clonotype was seen at least ten times. The chain links TRBV25-1 to TRBJ2-1; D call uncertain. The CDR3 covers 15 residues. Germline CDR1 is MGHDK and CDR2 is SYGVNS. V lost 0 bases, J lost 5 bases, and 11 bases lay in between. Written as DNA, the CDR3 is TGTGCCAGCAGTGAATATCGGGCCCCTAACAATGAGCAGTTCTTC. It encodes CASSEYRAPNNEQFF.

In its sample, this clonotype was seen many times. The rearrangement uses TRBV15 and TRBJ2-1; D gene unclear. CDR3 length equals 15 residues. Germline CDR1 and CDR2: LNHNV and YYDKDF (reference sequence). V shed 3 bases and J shed 5 bases, with 14 bases lying between them. The CDR3, as DNA: TGTGCCACCAGCAGTCAAAAAACTGGCCACAATGAGCAGTTCTTC. This encodes CATSSQKTGHNEQFF.

In the case of this clonotype: This clone may be a read error of a much larger clone one base away. The rearrangement uses TRBV29-1 and TRBJ1-2; 9 bases align to TRBD1. The CDR3 extends over 14 amino acids. In germline, CDR1 is SQVTM, CDR2 ANQGSEA. This chain's CDR3 is CSVTTGGVDYGCTF. CDR3 sequence (DNA): TGCAGCGTTACCACAGGGGGCGTAGACTATGGCTGCACCTTC.